These 3 T cell receptor beta chains originate from one sample sequenced in a study of Tregs in tolerant kidney transplant recipients. The data were produced by immunoSEQ multiplex PCR, yet TCRdb's version contains in-frame clones alone and is incomplete. The sample carries about 94,000 clones, over 85% recorded once. The sample in question was CD4+ T cells from blood, obtained before the transplant. The receptors come from a human donor who received a combined kidney and bone marrow transplant.

The chain carries TRBV29-1 and TRBJ2-5; the match to TRBD1 covers 10 bases. The length of the CDR3 is 11 residues. The germline V gene has CDR1 SQVTM and CDR2 ANQGSEA. V shed 8 bases and J 4 bases; nucleotides not matched to a gene: 1. Here the CDR3 DNA reads TGCAGCTGGACAGGGGGAGAGACCCAGTACTTC. Translation: CSWTGGETQYF.

This chain joins TRBV7-2 and TRBJ2-5; D gene unclear. The V and J ends lost 4 bases and 5 bases respectively, with 8 bases between them. The CDR3 length is 12 residues. Germline V gives CDR1 SGHTA, CDR2 FQGNSA. CDR3 sequence (DNA): TGTGCCAGCAGCTCCTCACGGGAGACCCAGTACTTC. Residues: CASSSSRETQYF.

The V and J genes are TRBV7-9 and TRBJ2-1, with 10 bases lining up with TRBD1. Trimming took 5 bases from V and 3 from J; bases not matched to a gene: 4. Germline V gene sequence: CDR1 SEHNR, CDR2 FQNEAQ (reference sequence). This CDR3 is built from 15 residues. In DNA, the CDR3 is TGTGCCAGCAGCCCCGGGACAGGGGACTACAATGAGCAGTTCTTC. It yields the protein CASSPGTGDYNEQFF. Variable domain in full (rest from reference TRBV7-9 and TRBJ2-1): DTGVSQNPRHKITKRGQNVTFRCDPISEHNRLYWYRQTLGQGPEFLTYFQNEAQLEKSRLLSDRFSAERPKGSFSTLEIQRTEQGDSAMYLCASSPGTGDYNEQFFGPGTRLTVL.